The 17 T cell receptor beta chains below all came from one sample that was sequenced in a study of T-cell reconstitution after alpha-beta-depleted transplantation in children. Library preparation (for TCRbeta) was performed with unique molecular identifiers. Via MiXCR, TCRdb re-called the PCR reads, giving one row per CDR3 protein. The sample contains fewer than 750,000 distinct CDR3 sequences, approximately 22% of which appear only once. The source was PBMCs, mostly from graft donor cells, collected 360 days after TCRalphabeta/CD19-depleted stem cell transplant. These receptors were obtained from a boy in the first two years of life who had a stem cell transplant for acute myeloid leukemia, so the T cells may come from the graft donor.

This clonotype has ten or more counts. The chain employs TRBV19 and TRBJ1-1, with D unclear. V lost 7 bases and J lost 1, with 13 bases in between. The CDR3 loop spans 14 amino acids. The germline V gene encodes CDR1 LNHDA and CDR2 SQIVND (reference sequence). In DNA, the CDR3 is TGTGCCAGTACCCTAGACATGGGGAACACTGAAGCTTTCTTT. This codes for CASTLDMGNTEAFF.

This clonotype turned up a few times. The chain has TRBV12-3 or TRBV12-4 and TRBJ2-2; no clear D gene. Trimming took off 5 bases at V and 1 base at J, with 14 bases between the two ends. The CDR3 runs to 16 residues. CDR3 sequence (DNA): TGTGCCAGCAGTCCGACAACGTTCAGGAACACCGGGGAGCTGTTTTTT. Its translation is CASSPTTFRNTGELFF.

This clonotype was detected ten times or more. The V and J genes are TRBV19 and TRBJ2-1; 9 positions agree with TRBD2. Germline assignment: CDR1 LNHDA and CDR2 SQIVND (reference sequence). The CDR3 contains 15 residues. Trimming removed 5 bases from V and 2 bases from J; junction bases left unmatched: 4. CDR3 DNA sequence: TGTGCCAGTAGTGCCCAGCGGGGGGCCTACAATGAGCAGTTCTTC. Its protein is CASSAQRGAYNEQFF.

The gene calls are TRBV5-6 and TRBJ2-1, with D possibly being TRBD2 (6 bases). The CDR3 covers 14 residues. V shed 5 bases and J shed 6 bases, with 15 bases lying between them. The germline gives CDR1 SGHDT, CDR2 YYEEEE. This chain's CDR3 is CASSRLLGGNEQFF. CDR3 DNA sequence: TGTGCCAGCAGTCGACTCCTCGGGGGCAATGAGCAGTTCTTC.

Ten or more counts support this clonotype. V and J are TRBV24-1 and TRBJ2-1; 10 bases are shared with TRBD1. Germline V gene sequence: CDR1 KGHDR, CDR2 SFDVKD. V shed 3 bases and J 6 bases; nucleotides not matched to a gene: 13. The CDR3 has 18 amino acids. CDR3 coding DNA: TGTGCCACCAGTGATAATTTCGGCCTCGGGACAGGGGTCAATGAGCAGTTCTTC. Its protein product is CATSDNFGLGTGVNEQFF.

This clonotype was seen repeatedly, ten times or more. A read error may account for a junction end that differs from germline. CDR3 DNA: TGTGCCAGCCGCTTTGGCGGCACCGGGGAGCTGTTTTTT. It yields the protein CASRFGGTGELFF. The rearrangement joins TRBV11-2 to TRBJ2-2; D gene unclear. The CDR3 has 13 amino acids. The germline V gene has CDR1 SGHAT and CDR2 FQNNGV.

This clonotype was seen more than once but under ten times. The CDR3 DNA follows: TGCAGTGCTAGGAGGGGACGACAGGGTCTCGCTTTCACAGATACGCAGTATTTT. Translating gives CSARRGRQGLAFTDTQYF. This chain joins TRBV20-1 and TRBJ2-3, with TRBD1 matching over 7 bases. The junction had 17 bases not matched to a gene; V was cut back by 3 bases and J by 2 bases. In germline, CDR1 is DFQATT, CDR2 SNEGSKA (reference sequence). This CDR3 spans 18 amino acids.

The chain combines TRBV12-3 or TRBV12-4 with TRBJ1-2, with 7 positions matching TRBD1. The CDR3 contains 15 residues. Trimming removed 4 bases from V and 4 bases from J; junction bases left unmatched: 9. This chain's CDR3 is CASSSSSGTVYGYTF. Written as DNA, the CDR3 is TGTGCCAGCAGTTCCTCTTCCGGGACAGTCTATGGCTACACCTTC.

This clonotype showed up many times. The chain employs TRBV29-1 and TRBJ2-5; D is perhaps TRBD2 (5 bases). V lost 3 bases to trimming and J lost 4 bases, with 12 bases between them. The CDR3 runs to 13 residues. The germline gives CDR1 SQVTM, CDR2 ANQGSEA. The CDR3 DNA sequence: TGCAGCGTTGATCTCGGGGTTGGAGAGACCCAGTACTTC. It encodes CSVDLGVGETQYF.

This chain uses TRBV12-3 or TRBV12-4 with TRBJ1-6; possibly TRBD1 for D (6 bases). V shed 7 bases and J shed 10 bases, with 11 bases lying between them. The CDR3 spans 12 residues. The CDR3 reads CASKQGGSPLHF. The CDR3 nucleotides read TGTGCCAGCAAACAGGGAGGGTCACCCCTCCACTTT.

This clonotype was seen at least ten times. The rearrangement uses TRBV6-5 and TRBJ1-1, with D tentatively TRBD1 (6 bases). The ends were cut back, 0 bases at V and 1 base at J, with 12 bases in the middle. CDR3 length: 16 residues. The germline V gene has CDR1 MNHEY and CDR2 SVGAGI. This chain's CDR3 is CASSYSQGGANTEAFF. The CDR3 DNA reads TGTGCCAGCAGTTACTCACAGGGAGGGGCGAACACTGAAGCTTTCTTT.

This clonotype was seen ten or more times. The genes are TRBV6-5 and TRBJ2-5; D is undetermined. The length of the CDR3 is 13 residues. V dropped 0 bases and J dropped 4 bases, with 6 bases sitting between them. Germline V gene lookup returns CDR1 MNHEY and CDR2 SVGAGI. The CDR3 DNA follows: TGTGCCAGCAGTTACTCGGACGGAGAGACCCAGTACTTC. It encodes CASSYSDGETQYF.

The genes are TRBV5-1 and TRBJ2-6, with D perhaps matching TRBD2 (6 bases). The V and J ends lost 4 bases and 3 bases respectively, with 14 bases between them. Germline-derived CDR1 and CDR2 are SGHRS and YFSETQ. CDR3 size: 16 residues. The CDR3 region is CASSPLGGSGANVLTF. CDR3 DNA: TGCGCCAGCAGCCCCCTCGGGGGAAGTGGGGCCAACGTCCTGACTTTC.

This chain uses TRBV11-1 with TRBJ1-1; D remains ambiguous. Germline V gives CDR1 SGHAT, CDR2 FQDESV (reference sequence). The CDR3 spans 16 residues. V lost 5 bases, J lost 0 bases, and 16 bases lay in between. This CDR3 reads CASSPTATLMNTEAFF. CDR3 nucleotide sequence: TGTGCCAGCAGCCCGACCGCGACACTTATGAACACTGAAGCTTTCTTT. Combining the CDR3 with reference TRBV11-1 and TRBJ1-1 gives the whole variable domain EAEVAQSPRYKITEKSQAVAFWCDPISGHATLYWYRQILGQGPELLVQFQDESVVDDSQLPKDRFSAERLKGVDSTLKIQPAELGDSAMYLCASSPTATLMNTEAFFGQGTRLTVV.

The CDR3 DNA reads TGTGCCAGCAGCCACGGACGAGGGGGGAGTTACGAGCAGTACGTC. It yields the protein CASSHGRGGSYEQYV. The chain joins TRBV2 to TRBJ2-7; tentatively, D is TRBD1 or TRBD2 (6 bases each). CDR1 SNHLY and CDR2 FYNNEI come from the germline V gene. Trimming pared 6 bases from V and 4 bases from J, leaving 19 bases between. This CDR3 region has 15 residues.

The sample holds many counts of this clonotype. The V gene is TRBV20-1, the J gene TRBJ2-1; no clear D. Germline CDR1 DFQATT, CDR2 SNEGSKA (reference sequence). Trimming left V 4 bases short and J 0 bases short, with 10 bases between. This CDR3 spans 14 amino acids. In DNA, the CDR3 is TGCAGTGCTACCCGAAAGGGCTCCTACAATGAGCAGTTCTTC. Translating it yields CSATRKGSYNEQFF.

The chain joins TRBV5-1 to TRBJ2-5; D perhaps matches TRBD2 (6 bases). Germline V gene sequence: CDR1 SGHRS, CDR2 YFSETQ. The CDR3 loop spans 16 amino acids. V dropped 0 bases and J dropped 5 bases, with 17 bases sitting between them. The CDR3: CASSLETRGGTETQYF. CDR3 nucleotide sequence: TGCGCCAGCAGCTTGGAGACTAGAGGTGGAACTGAGACCCAGTACTTC. Together with reference TRBV5-1 and TRBJ2-5, the CDR3 gives the full variable domain: KAGVTQTPRYLIKTRGQQVTLSCSPISGHRSVSWYQQTPGQGLQFLFEYFSETQRNKGNFPGRFSGRQFSNSRSEMNVSTLELGDSALYLCASSLETRGGTETQYFGPGTRLLVL.